The source of this TCR beta chain is a study of Graves' ophthalmopathy and Graves' hyperthyroidism. RNA transcripts were the source from which TCR beta CDR3 regions were amplified. Following a first-round RT-PCR that used HTBI primers, a second-round multiplex PCR was carried out. MiXCR was run by TCRdb on the multiplex PCR reads, yielding one entry per CDR3 protein. Among some 1.1 million distinct CDR3 sequences listed, less than 45% were seen once. Notes on this clonotype: Its antigen is not identified. The junction does not match germline at one end; this may be a read error.

Notes on the study in general: Blood was where most expanded thyroid clonotypes above 0.001 frequency also turned up. A model of 13 signatures distinguished ophthalmopathy from stable hyperthyroidism at approximately 88% sensitivity and roughly 80% specificity. Ophthalmopathy progression prediction by the model yielded a sensitivity of 55% to 71% and a specificity of roughly 74%.

CDR1 is SGHTA and CDR2 is FQGNSA in the germline V gene. This CDR3 contains 12 residues. The V and J genes are TRBV7-2 and TRBJ2-7; tentatively, D is TRBD1 (5 bases). The source of this sequence is an adult man with Graves' hyperthyroidism. What was sequenced was peripheral blood or thyroid tissue (not recorded which). The chain's CDR3 is CASGPLDSRPSF. CDR3 nucleotide sequence: TGTGCCAGCGGACCACTCGACAGTCGGCCCTCCTTC.